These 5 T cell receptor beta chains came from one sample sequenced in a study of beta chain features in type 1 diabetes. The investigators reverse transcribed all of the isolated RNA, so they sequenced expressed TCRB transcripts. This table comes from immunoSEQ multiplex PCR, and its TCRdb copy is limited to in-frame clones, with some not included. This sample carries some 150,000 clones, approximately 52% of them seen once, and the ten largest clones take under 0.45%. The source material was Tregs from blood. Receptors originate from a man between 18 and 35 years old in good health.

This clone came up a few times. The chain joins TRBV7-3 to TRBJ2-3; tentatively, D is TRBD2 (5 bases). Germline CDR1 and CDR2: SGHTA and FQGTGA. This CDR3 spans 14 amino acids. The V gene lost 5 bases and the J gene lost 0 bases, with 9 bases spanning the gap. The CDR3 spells CASSPERSTDTQYF. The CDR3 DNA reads TGTGCCAGCAGCCCGGAGCGGAGCACAGATACGCAGTATTTT.

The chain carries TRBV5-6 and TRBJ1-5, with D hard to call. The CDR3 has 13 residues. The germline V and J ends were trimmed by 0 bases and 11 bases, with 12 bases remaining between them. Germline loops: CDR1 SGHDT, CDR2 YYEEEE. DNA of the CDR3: TGTGCCAGCAGCTTGGTAAGTTCGCCTACCCAGCATTTT. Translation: CASSLVSSPTQHF.

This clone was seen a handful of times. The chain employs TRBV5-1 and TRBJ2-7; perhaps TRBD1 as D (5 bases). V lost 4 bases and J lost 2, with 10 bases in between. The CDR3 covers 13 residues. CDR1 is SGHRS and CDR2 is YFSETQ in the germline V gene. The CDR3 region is CASSRTGAYEQYF. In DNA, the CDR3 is TGCGCCAGCAGCCGAACAGGAGCCTACGAGCAGTACTTC. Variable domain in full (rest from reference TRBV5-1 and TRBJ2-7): KAGVTQTPRYLIKTRGQQVTLSCSPISGHRSVSWYQQTPGQGLQFLFEYFSETQRNKGNFPGRFSGRQFSNSRSEMNVSTLELGDSALYLCASSRTGAYEQYFGPGTRLTVT.

CDR3 loop: CASSLIAATNTEAFF. CDR3 DNA: TGTGCCAGCAGCTTAATAGCGGCCACCAACACTGAAGCTTTCTTT. The rearrangement joins TRBV7-2 to TRBJ1-1; no reliable D call. Germline lookup yields CDR1 SGHTA and CDR2 FQGNSA. This CDR3 comprises 15 residues. V was trimmed by 2 bases and J by 2 bases, leaving 12 bases between them. Full variable domain (outside the CDR3, taken from reference TRBV7-2 and TRBJ1-1): GAGVSQSPSNKVTEKGKDVELRCDPISGHTALYWYRQSLGQGLEFLIYFQGNSAPDKSGLPSDRFSAERTGGSVSTLTIQRTQQEDSAVYLCASSLIAATNTEAFFGQGTRLTVV.

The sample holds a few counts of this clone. The CDR3 DNA sequence: TGTGCCAGCAGTCCCGTCTCGGGGGGAGGAAACACCATATATTTT. Protein sequence: CASSPVSGGGNTIYF. The V and J genes are TRBV6-5 and TRBJ1-3; a possible D gene is TRBD1 (5 bases). This CDR3 has 15 residues. The ends were cut back, 5 bases at V and 4 bases at J, with 15 bases in the middle. The V gene's germline CDR1 is MNHEY and CDR2 SVGAGI.